This T cell receptor beta chain was found in a study of shared clonotypes between healthy human individuals. TCRdb's table, derived via immunoSEQ multiplex PCR, lists solely in-frame clones and lacks some. The data contain a few hundred thousand clones, about 96% of them singletons. This CDR3 spans 12 amino acids. V lost 3 bases to trimming and J lost 10 bases, with 12 bases between them. Germline V gene lookup returns CDR1 LNHDA and CDR2 SQIVND (reference sequence). The source of this sequence is a man aged 25-45 years in good health. This chain joins TRBV19 and TRBJ2-5; the D gene is possibly TRBD2 (5 bases). Input material: memory CD8+ T cells sorted from blood. Subset defined: CD45RO+ cells pooled with CCR7-negative TemRA cells. CDR3 sequence (DNA): TGTGCCAGTAGTATGTCAGCCCGGGACCAGTACTTC. It translates to CASSMSARDQYF.